Included here is one T cell receptor beta chain sequence, with context. The antigen is unknown. Sequencing was performed with immunoSEQ multiplex PCR; in TCRdb, only in-frame clones are kept and a portion is missing. The data contain 68,000 or so clones, 70% to 85% of them singletons. There are 16 residues in the CDR3. The germline V gene has CDR1 SGHNT and CDR2 YYREEE (reference sequence). The V gene lost 0 bases and the J gene lost 4 bases, with 15 bases spanning the gap. This sample was taken from a study of OX40 agonist ivuxolimab in advanced cancers. Whole-study findings and limits: Low normalized T-cell clonal expansion also characterized some of the nonresponders.

The V call is TRBV5-4, the J call TRBJ2-3; D ambiguous. The source was CD4+ or CD8+ T cells sorted from blood, collected in a trial of the OX40 agonist ivuxolimab. This receptor was identified in an adult with an advanced solid tumor such as melanoma, head and neck, liver or kidney cancer. In DNA, the CDR3 is TGTGCCAGCAGCTTGGAGGGCTACCAAGGCGCAGATACGCAGTATTTT. Translated, it gives CASSLEGYQGADTQYF.